Below, 32 T cell receptor beta chains from the same sample are listed, as sequenced in a study of blood T cell repertoires in COVID-19. The method was immunoSEQ multiplex PCR; TCRdb's version includes in-frame clones alone and lacks a portion of them. The sample includes more than 150,000 clones, around 94% of them seen just once. Sequencing was performed on peripheral blood. The receptor set was obtained from a man aged 25-45 years with COVID-19, enrolled during active disease.

The V and J genes are TRBV4-1 and TRBJ2-5, with 11 positions matching TRBD2. J gave up 3 bases and V 3 bases, and 0 bases lay outside the gene matches. The CDR3 totals 14 residues. Per the germline V gene, CDR1 is MGHRA and CDR2 is YSYEKL. CDR3 sequence (DNA): TGCGCCAGCAGCCAGGGACTAGCGGAAGAGACCCAGTACTTC. It specifies CASSQGLAEETQYF.

The V gene is TRBV3-1 (or the pseudogene TRBV3-2), the J gene TRBJ2-5, with 13 bases fitting TRBD2. With 0 bases clipped from V and 5 bases from J, the junction kept 18 bases outside the gene matches. CDR3 length equals 21 residues. The germline V gene encodes CDR1 LGHDT and CDR2 YNNKEL (reference sequence). The CDR3 DNA reads as TGTGCCAGCAGCCAAGATCGGTTAGGCGGGACTAGCGGGGTTCGTGCGGAGACCCAGTACTTC. It specifies CASSQDRLGGTSGVRAETQYF.

The gene calls are TRBV7-2 and TRBJ1-5; possibly TRBD1 for D (5 bases). CDR3 length: 13 residues. V lost 3 bases to trimming and J lost 6 bases, with 9 bases between them. CDR1 is SGHTA and CDR2 is FQGNSA in the germline V gene. Here the CDR3 DNA reads TGTGCCAGCAGCTTGTCCGGGGGTCAGCCCCAGCATTTT. Protein product: CASSLSGGQPQHF.

The chain is built from TRBV25-1 and TRBJ1-5; the D gene is possibly TRBD1 (5 bases). The V end lost 1 base, the J end lost 7 bases, and 11 bases lay between the germline ends. Germline V gene lookup returns CDR1 MGHDK and CDR2 SYGVNS. This CDR3 contains 14 residues. CDR3 amino acids: CASSEWAGNQPQHF. In DNA form, the CDR3 reads TGTGCCAGCAGTGAATGGGCAGGGAACCAGCCCCAGCATTTT.

The rearrangement links TRBV19 to TRBJ1-6; 10 bases agree with TRBD1. Unmatched junction bases numbered 3, after V lost 4 bases and J lost 0 bases. There are 17 residues in the CDR3. CDR1 and CDR2 (germline): LNHDA, SQIVND (reference sequence). The CDR3 sequence: CASSKDRGSSYNSPLHF. CDR3 nucleotides: TGTGCCAGTAGTAAGGACAGGGGGAGCTCCTATAATTCACCCCTCCACTTT.

This rearrangement joins TRBV19 to TRBJ2-4, with D tentatively TRBD1 (5 bases). This CDR3 is 16 amino acids long. V lost 3 bases, J lost 0 bases, and 12 bases lay in between. CDR1 is LNHDA and CDR2 is SQIVND in the germline V gene (reference sequence). The CDR3 DNA sequence: TGTGCCAGTAGTATTTCGACAGCTATAGCCAAAAACATTCAGTACTTC. It encodes CASSISTAIAKNIQYF.

The V and J genes are TRBV5-4 and TRBJ1-6; 7 positions match TRBD1. The CDR3 has 15 amino acids. V lost 3 bases, J lost 5 bases, and 5 bases stayed unmatched. Germline-derived CDR1 and CDR2 are SGHNT and YYREEE (reference sequence). The CDR3 region is CASSSQTGHNSPLHF. The DNA for the CDR3 is TGTGCCAGCAGCTCGCAGACAGGGCATAATTCACCCCTCCACTTT.

V is TRBV7-3 and J is TRBJ2-2; possible D gene TRBD2, 5 bases. V lost 5 bases to trimming and J lost 4 bases, with 11 bases between them. CDR1 SGHTA and CDR2 FQGTGA come from the germline V gene. The CDR3 has 14 amino acids. The CDR3 sequence: CASSRLGGTGELFF. CDR3 DNA sequence: TGTGCCAGCAGCCGACTCGGAGGCACCGGGGAGCTGTTTTTT.

The V and J genes are TRBV19 and TRBJ1-3; D perhaps matches TRBD1 (5 bases). Germline CDR1 and CDR2: LNHDA and SQIVND (reference sequence). The CDR3 loop spans 13 amino acids. Deletions cut 9 bases from V and 3 bases from J, with 12 bases between. CDR3 residues: CASNRLGGNTIYF. CDR3 coding DNA: TGTGCCAGCAACAGGTTAGGTGGAAACACCATATATTTT.

V is TRBV2 and J is TRBJ1-6, with D possibly being TRBD1 (5 bases). This CDR3 contains 14 residues. Germline CDR1 and CDR2: SNHLY and FYNNEI. With 7 bases removed from V and 9 bases from J, the gap between germline ends came to 16 bases. CDR3 nucleotide sequence: TGTGCCAGCACCCCTGGAGGGGTGGGTTCACCCCTCCACTTT. Protein product: CASTPGGVGSPLHF.

The chain joins TRBV19 to TRBJ1-5, with D maybe TRBD1 (6 bases). The CDR3 length is 16 residues. Trimming left V 5 bases short and J 3 bases short, with 17 bases between. Germline V gene lookup returns CDR1 LNHDA and CDR2 SQIVND (reference sequence). The CDR3 loop is CASSPRGGRNNQPQHF. In nucleotides, the CDR3 is TGTGCCAGTAGTCCTAGGGGGGGGCGAAACAATCAGCCCCAGCATTTT.

This clone came up once. The chain joins TRBV2 to TRBJ1-5; TRBD1 might be the D (5 bases). Trimming took off 3 bases at V and 7 bases at J, with 10 bases between the two ends. CDR3 length equals 13 residues. Germline values: CDR1 SNHLY, CDR2 FYNNEI. CDR3 in DNA: TGTGCCAGCAGTGACAGGGTAGGCCAGCCCCAGCATTTT. It encodes CASSDRVGQPQHF.

The chain links TRBV10-3 to TRBJ2-2; 8 bases are shared with TRBD1. Trimming removed 2 bases from V and 0 bases from J; junction bases left unmatched: 14. This CDR3 spans 20 amino acids. CDR1 and CDR2 from the germline V gene are ENHRY and SYGVKD. In nucleotides, the CDR3 is TGTGCCATCAGTGAGGACAGGGGCCGCGGCTCATCCGCGAACACCGGGGAGCTGTTTTTT. This sequence encodes CAISEDRGRGSSANTGELFF.

The rearrangement links TRBV6-6 to TRBJ1-6; tentative D call: TRBD1 (5 bases). Deletions cut 6 bases from V and 9 bases from J, with 15 bases between. The CDR3 extends over 14 amino acids. Germline V gene data show CDR1 as MNHNY and CDR2 as SVGAGI (reference sequence). This CDR3 reads CASSSRQRISPLHF. For the CDR3, the DNA is TGTGCCAGCAGCTCCAGACAGCGAATTTCACCCCTCCACTTT.

This chain uses TRBV19 with TRBJ1-2; tentative D call: TRBD1 (6 bases). The germline V gene encodes CDR1 LNHDA and CDR2 SQIVND (reference sequence). The CDR3 runs to 15 residues. Trimming removed 7 bases from V and 4 bases from J, with 19 bases in between. The CDR3 nucleotides read TGTGCCAGTACCCCCCCCCGCGACAGGCTCTATGGCTACACCTTC. Translated: CASTPPRDRLYGYTF.

This clone showed up just once. The rearrangement links TRBV5-4 to TRBJ1-2; 10 bases fit TRBD1. V lost 3 bases, J lost 0 bases, and 11 bases stayed unmatched. The germline V gene has CDR1 SGHNT and CDR2 YYREEE (reference sequence). CDR3 length: 18 residues. CDR3 in DNA: TGTGCCAGCAGCTGGGGGACAGGGGCGCGGTTCTCTAACTATGGCTACACCTTC. It codes for CASSWGTGARFSNYGYTF.

This clone was found once. V gene TRBV7-9 combines with J gene TRBJ1-1, with 7 bases that match TRBD1. V dropped 5 bases and J dropped 1; count of bases not matched to a gene: 13. This CDR3 has 17 amino acids. CDR1 is SEHNR and CDR2 is FQNEAQ in the germline V gene (reference sequence). In DNA form, the CDR3 reads TGTGCCAGCAGCGATCCCCTTGGACAGGAGCAGAACACTGAAGCTTTCTTT. Amino acids: CASSDPLGQEQNTEAFF.

This chain joins TRBV2 and TRBJ1-1, with a possible D match to TRBD1 (6 bases). Germline CDR1 reads SNHLY; CDR2 reads FYNNEI. This CDR3 region has 15 residues. V gave up 5 bases and J gave up 4 bases, with 17 bases separating them. The CDR3 loop is CASSLRGGSGTEAFF. In nucleotides, the CDR3 is TGTGCCAGCAGTTTGAGGGGGGGGTCTGGCACTGAAGCTTTCTTT.

This clone has just one count. The chain recombines TRBV18 with TRBJ1-4; TRBD1 matches 9 bases. The CDR3 contains 16 residues. V lost 3 bases, J lost 7 bases, and 9 bases stayed unmatched. CDR1 and CDR2 (germline): KGHSH, LQKENI. The CDR3 protein is CASSPLPAGQGEKLFF. The CDR3 region has the DNA TGTGCCAGCTCACCTCTCCCGGCGGGACAGGGTGAAAAACTGTTTTTT.

The J gene is TRBJ1-1, the V gene TRBV10-3; 12 bases are shared with TRBD1. The germline V gene has CDR1 ENHRY and CDR2 SYGVKD. This CDR3 comprises 16 residues. Germline trimming cut 6 bases from V and 0 bases from J; bases unmatched to any gene: 5. CDR3 loop: CAISRDRGPMNTEAFF. The CDR3 DNA follows: TGTGCCATCAGCCGGGACAGGGGGCCAATGAACACTGAAGCTTTCTTT.

This chain connects TRBV5-4 to TRBJ2-5; D might be TRBD1 (5 bases). The CDR3 totals 13 residues. From germline, CDR1 is SGHNT and CDR2 YYREEE (reference sequence). With 3 bases removed from V and 5 bases from J, the gap between germline ends came to 11 bases. CDR3 sequence reads: CASSSQGSETQYF. In DNA form, the CDR3 reads TGTGCCAGCAGCTCCCAGGGATCGGAGACCCAGTACTTC.

The CDR3 DNA reads TGTGCCAGCAGTGAATGGGACAGGGGAAGGGTCTATAGCAATCAGCCCCAGCATTTT. This gives the protein CASSEWDRGRVYSNQPQHF. V is TRBV2 and J is TRBJ1-5; 10 nucleotides line up with TRBD1. The trim removed 2 bases at V and 0 bases at J, leaving 10 bases unmatched. The germline V gene has CDR1 SNHLY and CDR2 FYNNEI. The CDR3 runs to 19 residues.

This chain joins TRBV28 and TRBJ1-5; TRBD1 matches at 10 bases. The CDR3 runs to 15 residues. The V gene's germline CDR1 is MDHEN and CDR2 SYDVKM. Losses at the gene ends were 4 bases for V and 8 bases for J; bases not matched to a gene: 8. CDR3 sequence reads: CASSSPGQGLEPQHF. The CDR3 DNA sequence: TGTGCCAGCAGTTCTCCGGGACAGGGGCTGGAGCCCCAGCATTTT.

The rearrangement links TRBV5-1 to TRBJ1-1, with D possibly matching TRBD1 (6 bases). The V end lost 1 base, the J end lost 13 bases, and 20 bases lay between the germline ends. CDR3 size: 14 residues. Germline assignment: CDR1 SGHRS and CDR2 YFSETQ. CDR3 DNA sequence: TGCGCCAGCAGCTTGACAGGGAGGGATCGGAACATTTTCTTT. Its protein product is CASSLTGRDRNIFF.

This clone was observed once. The chain employs TRBV9 and TRBJ2-5, with TRBD2 identical over 8 bases. The junction had 7 bases not matched to a gene; V was cut back by 2 bases and J by 4 bases. CDR1 and CDR2 (germline): SGDLS, YYNGEE. The CDR3 contains 15 residues. In DNA form, the CDR3 reads TGTGCCAGCAGCGTCGCCGGGGGGGCACCAGAGACCCAGTACTTC. This sequence encodes CASSVAGGAPETQYF.

Comment on this clone: One junction end disagrees with the germline gene, perhaps due to a read error. V gene TRBV2 combines with J gene TRBJ2-1, with TRBD2 matching over 7 bases. Germline V gives CDR1 SNHLY, CDR2 FYNNEI. The CDR3 is made up of 14 amino acids. CDR3 protein: CASSEALRTGGSVF. The CDR3 DNA follows: TGTGCCAGCAGTGAAGCGCTTCGGACGGGGGGTTCGGTCTTC. Using reference TRBV2 and TRBJ2-1 for the parts outside the CDR3, the full variable domain is EPEVTQTPSHQVTQMGQEVILRCVPISNHLYFYWYRQILGQKVEFLVSFYNNEISEKSEIFDDQFSVERPDGSNFTLKIRSTKLEDSAMYFCASSEALRTGGSVFGPGTRLTVL.

The chain uses TRBV5-1 and TRBJ2-1; 9 positions match TRBD1. The V segment lost 0 bases and the J segment 4 bases; nucleotides outside the gene matches: 2. This CDR3 has 15 residues. The germline CDR1 and CDR2 sequences are SGHRS and YFSETQ. DNA for the CDR3: TGCGCCAGCAGCTTGGGGGGACAGGGATACAATGAGCAGTTCTTC. Encoded protein: CASSLGGQGYNEQFF.

V gene TRBV5-1 combines with J gene TRBJ2-3, with TRBD2 matching over 10 bases. V gave up 3 bases and J gave up 0 bases; unmatched junction bases: 7. The CDR3 contains 17 residues. Germline V CDR1 and CDR2: SGHRS, YFSETQ. This CDR3 is CASSSHSGGRSTDTQYF. The CDR3 DNA sequence: TGCGCCAGCAGCTCCCATAGCGGGGGGCGAAGCACAGATACGCAGTATTTT.

V is TRBV3-1 (or the pseudogene TRBV3-2) and J is TRBJ1-1, with 8 bases matching TRBD1. Germline lookup yields CDR1 LGHDT and CDR2 YNNKEL (reference sequence). The CDR3 sequence is 14 residues long. Trimming removed 7 bases from V and 3 bases from J; junction bases left unmatched: 7. In DNA, the CDR3 is TGTGCCAGCACCTCCGCGGACAGGGACACTGAAGCTTTCTTT. It specifies CASTSADRDTEAFF.

CDR3 sequence reads: CASSPLRPGSDEQYF. Written as DNA, the CDR3 is TGCGCCAGCAGCCCGCTGCGTCCGGGGAGTGACGAGCAGTACTTC. The genes are TRBV5-1 and TRBJ2-7, with a weak D call TRBD2 (5 bases). Trimming removed 4 bases at V and 5 bases at J, with 19 bases between. Germline CDR1 SGHRS, CDR2 YFSETQ. This CDR3 spans 15 amino acids.

The chain's CDR3 is CASSLAASSYNEQFF. The CDR3 bases are TGTGCCAGCAGTTTAGCGGCAAGCTCCTACAATGAGCAGTTCTTC. This chain connects TRBV6-4 to TRBJ2-1; D is possibly TRBD2 (6 bases). CDR1 and CDR2 (germline): MRHNA, SNTAGT. V was trimmed by 5 bases and J by 0 bases, leaving 11 bases between them. This CDR3 has 15 residues.

The chain links TRBV7-7 to TRBJ2-5; TRBD2 is a possible D gene (6 bases). The V and J ends lost 1 base and 5 bases respectively, with 17 bases between them. The CDR3 contains 16 residues. Germline CDR1 is SSHAT and CDR2 is FNYEAQ (reference sequence). The CDR3 loop reads CASSLGLRDGGETQYF. The CDR3 DNA sequence: TGTGCCAGCAGCTTAGGGCTGCGAGACGGAGGGGAGACCCAGTACTTC.